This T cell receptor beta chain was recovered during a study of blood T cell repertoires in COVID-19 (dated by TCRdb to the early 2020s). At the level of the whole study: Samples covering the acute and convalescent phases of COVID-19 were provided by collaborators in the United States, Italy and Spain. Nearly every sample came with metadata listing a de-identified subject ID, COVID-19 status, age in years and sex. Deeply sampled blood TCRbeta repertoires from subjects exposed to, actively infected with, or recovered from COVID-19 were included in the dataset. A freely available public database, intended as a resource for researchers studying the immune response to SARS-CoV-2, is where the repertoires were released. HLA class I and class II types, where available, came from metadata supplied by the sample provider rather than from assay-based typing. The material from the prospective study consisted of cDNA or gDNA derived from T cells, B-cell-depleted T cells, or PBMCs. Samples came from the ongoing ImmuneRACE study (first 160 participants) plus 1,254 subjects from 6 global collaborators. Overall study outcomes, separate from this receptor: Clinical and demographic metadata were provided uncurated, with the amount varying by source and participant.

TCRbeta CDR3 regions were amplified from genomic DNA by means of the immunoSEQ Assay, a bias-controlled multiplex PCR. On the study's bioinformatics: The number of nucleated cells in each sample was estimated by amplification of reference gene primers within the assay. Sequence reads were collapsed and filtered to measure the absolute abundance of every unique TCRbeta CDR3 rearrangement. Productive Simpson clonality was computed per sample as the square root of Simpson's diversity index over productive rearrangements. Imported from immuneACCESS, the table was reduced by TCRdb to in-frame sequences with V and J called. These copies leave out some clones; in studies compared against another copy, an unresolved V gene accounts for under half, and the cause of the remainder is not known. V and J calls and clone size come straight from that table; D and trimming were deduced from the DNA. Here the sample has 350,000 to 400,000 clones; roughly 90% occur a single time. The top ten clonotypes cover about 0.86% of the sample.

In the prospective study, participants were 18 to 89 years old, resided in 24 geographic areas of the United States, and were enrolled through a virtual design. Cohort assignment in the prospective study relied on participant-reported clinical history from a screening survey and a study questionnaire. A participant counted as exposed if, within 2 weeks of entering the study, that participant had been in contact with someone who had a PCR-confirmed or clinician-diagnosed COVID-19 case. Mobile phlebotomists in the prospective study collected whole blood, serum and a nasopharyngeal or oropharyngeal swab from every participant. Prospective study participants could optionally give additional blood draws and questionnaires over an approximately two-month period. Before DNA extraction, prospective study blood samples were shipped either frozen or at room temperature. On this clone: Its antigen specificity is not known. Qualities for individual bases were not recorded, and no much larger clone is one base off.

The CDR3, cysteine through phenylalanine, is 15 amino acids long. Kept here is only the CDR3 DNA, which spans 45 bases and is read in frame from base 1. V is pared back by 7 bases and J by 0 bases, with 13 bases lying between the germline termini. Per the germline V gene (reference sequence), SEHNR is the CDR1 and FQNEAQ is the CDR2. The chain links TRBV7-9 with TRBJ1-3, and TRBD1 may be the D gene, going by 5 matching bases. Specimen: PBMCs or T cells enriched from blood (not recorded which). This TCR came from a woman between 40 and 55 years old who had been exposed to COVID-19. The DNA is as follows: TGTGCCAGCAACCCCAGGGCGTTCTCTGGAAACACCATATATTTT. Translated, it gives CASNPRAFSGNTIYF.